A single sample is the source of the 19 T cell receptor beta chains below, sequenced in a study of technical replicates of blood from several donors. TCRdb keeps only in-frame clones here, not all; method: immunoSEQ multiplex PCR. The data show around 92,000 clones, approximately 95% seen once. Sequencing was done on a sample of T cells isolated from PBMCs. These TCRs come from a human donor in good health.

This chain uses TRBV2 with TRBJ1-6, with D perhaps matching TRBD1 (5 bases). V lost 4 bases and J 12 bases, leaving 16 bases between the germline ends. Germline CDR1 and CDR2: SNHLY and FYNNEI. This CDR3 is 14 amino acids long. CDR3 loop: CASSGTSRAGPLHF. CDR3 bases: TGTGCCAGCAGTGGGACAAGCCGAGCAGGACCCCTCCACTTT.

The chain uses TRBV29-1 and TRBJ2-6, with D possibly being TRBD2 (5 bases). This CDR3 contains 13 residues. From germline, CDR1 is SQVTM and CDR2 ANQGSEA. The CDR3 nucleotides read TGCAGTTTTCGGGGCTCTGGGGCCAACGTCCTGACTTTC. Amino acid sequence: CSFRGSGANVLTF.

This chain connects TRBV5-1 to TRBJ2-5; D possibly corresponds to TRBD2 (6 bases). CDR3 size: 13 residues. Germline CDR1 reads SGHRS; CDR2 reads YFSETQ. Between the trimmed V and J ends, which lost 3 bases and 1 base, there was a span of 7 bases. The CDR3 sequence is CASSWDSQETQYF. For the CDR3, the DNA is TGCGCCAGCAGCTGGGACTCCCAAGAGACCCAGTACTTC.

V gene TRBV6-5 combines with J gene TRBJ1-1; possible D gene TRBD1, 6 bases. The germline V gene has CDR1 MNHEY and CDR2 SVGAGI. The CDR3 has 16 residues. Trimming pared 2 bases from V and 3 bases from J, leaving 16 bases between. The CDR3 bases are TGTGCCAGCAGTTACAGCGGGGGGGGCGTAGACACTGAAGCTTTCTTT. Amino acid sequence: CASSYSGGGVDTEAFF.

The V gene is TRBV7-7, the J gene TRBJ2-5, with TRBD2 matching 7 bases. Per the germline V gene, CDR1 is SSHAT and CDR2 is FNYEAQ (reference sequence). Trimming took 5 bases from V and 0 from J; bases not matched to a gene: 6. The CDR3 has 15 residues. CDR3 DNA: TGTGCCAGCAGCCCTGGGGGGACTAACCAAGAGACCCAGTACTTC. It encodes CASSPGGTNQETQYF.

The chain is built from TRBV10-3 and TRBJ2-7; 9 bases agree with TRBD1. The germline V gene has CDR1 ENHRY and CDR2 SYGVKD. Trimming took 6 bases from V and 3 from J; bases not matched to a gene: 6. This CDR3 has 14 residues. CDR3 loop: CAISDRGTIYEQYF. The CDR3 coding sequence is TGTGCCATCAGCGACAGGGGGACAATCTACGAGCAGTACTTC.

CDR3 sequence (DNA): TGCAGTGAAAGCGGTAACTACGAGCAGTACTTC. Amino acid sequence: CSESGNYEQYF. The chain combines TRBV20-1 with TRBJ2-7; a weak D match, TRBD2 (5 bases). The germline gives CDR1 DFQATT, CDR2 SNEGSKA (reference sequence). The CDR3 extends over 11 amino acids. V was clipped by 7 bases and J by 3 bases, with 10 bases between them.

J is TRBJ2-1 and V is TRBV27, with TRBD2 identical over 12 bases. The CDR3 totals 15 residues. The germline CDR1 and CDR2 sequences are MNHEY and SMNVEV (reference sequence). The trim removed 5 bases at V and 7 bases at J, leaving 6 bases unmatched. CDR3 amino acids: CASSERLAGDNEQFF. The DNA for the CDR3 is TGTGCCAGCAGTGAGCGACTAGCGGGAGATAATGAGCAGTTCTTC.

The CDR3 region is CASSSLLTGAEQPQHF. The CDR3 coding sequence is TGTGCCAGCAGTTCACTCCTCACAGGGGCGGAGCAGCCCCAGCATTTT. The chain links TRBV28 to TRBJ1-5; TRBD1 aligns across 7 bases. The ends lost 4 bases at V and 7 bases at J; junction bases unmatched: 13. The CDR3 contains 16 residues. Per germline, CDR1 MDHEN and CDR2 SYDVKM.

The rearrangement joins TRBV5-4 to TRBJ1-6; D gene unclear. Germline CDR1 SGHNT, CDR2 YYREEE (reference sequence). V lost 0 bases to trimming and J lost 2 bases, with 9 bases between them. The CDR3 sequence is 16 residues long. The CDR3 nucleotides are TGTGCCAGCAGCTTGGGAAGTGGGCCCTATAATTCACCCCTCCACTTT. The encoded protein is CASSLGSGPYNSPLHF.

The rearrangement links TRBV5-1 to TRBJ1-1; unclear D gene. This CDR3 spans 16 amino acids. The germline V gene has CDR1 SGHRS and CDR2 YFSETQ. The V and J ends lost 4 bases and 3 bases respectively, with 19 bases between them. In DNA, the CDR3 is TGCGCCAGCAGCGCGGCGAGGATGAGCTCGGACACTGAAGCTTTCTTT. Protein product: CASSAARMSSDTEAFF.

This chain connects TRBV5-1 to TRBJ1-2; 12 nucleotides align to TRBD1. Germline V CDR1 and CDR2: SGHRS, YFSETQ. The CDR3 contains 16 residues. V lost 3 bases, J lost 7 bases, and 10 bases stayed unmatched. The DNA of the CDR3 is TGCGCCAGCAGCTACACCCCGGGACAGGGGGCCGGTGGCTACACCTTC. Protein: CASSYTPGQGAGGYTF.

The chain couples TRBV28 to TRBJ2-5; D not certain. The germline V gene has CDR1 MDHEN and CDR2 SYDVKM. The V end lost 7 bases, the J end lost 2 bases, and 5 bases lay between the germline ends. This CDR3 is built from 11 residues. CDR3 nucleotide sequence: TGTGCCAGCAACTCACAAGAGACCCAGTACTTC. This sequence encodes CASNSQETQYF.

J is TRBJ2-2 and V is TRBV5-1; TRBD1 might be the D (5 bases). Trimming removed 1 base at V and 0 bases at J, with 10 bases between. Germline V gene lookup returns CDR1 SGHRS and CDR2 YFSETQ. The CDR3 length is 16 residues. The CDR3 sequence: CASSLSGRANTGELFF. CDR3 DNA: TGCGCCAGCAGCTTGAGTGGCAGGGCGAACACCGGGGAGCTGTTTTTT.

This chain uses TRBV13 with TRBJ2-1; 9 bases agree with TRBD2. This CDR3 comprises 15 residues. CDR1 and CDR2 (germline): PRHDT, FYEKMQ (reference sequence). Trimming removed 3 bases from V and 8 bases from J; junction bases left unmatched: 8. The CDR3 here is CASSFSGGLLYEQFF. DNA for the CDR3: TGTGCCAGCAGCTTTAGCGGGGGTTTATTGTATGAGCAGTTCTTC.

The rearrangement links TRBV11-2 to TRBJ1-1; D remains ambiguous. Per the germline V gene, CDR1 is SGHAT and CDR2 is FQNNGV. This CDR3 comprises 17 residues. V was pared by 3 bases and J by 5 bases, with 22 bases between. CDR3 nucleotides: TGTGCCAGCAGCTTTTCATTTTCTGGAGGGCCGGAAACTGAAGCTTTCTTT. This encodes CASSFSFSGGPETEAFF.

This chain connects TRBV6-4 to TRBJ1-1; 8 nucleotides align to TRBD1. This CDR3 spans 15 amino acids. From germline, CDR1 is MRHNA and CDR2 SNTAGT. V shed 6 bases and J 2 bases; nucleotides not matched to a gene: 8. This CDR3 is CASRAWDRPNTEAFF. The CDR3 coding sequence is TGTGCCAGCAGGGCCTGGGACAGGCCAAACACTGAAGCTTTCTTT.

The chain links TRBV6-1 to TRBJ1-1, with TRBD1 as a possible D gene (6 bases). The ends were cut back, 5 bases at V and 4 bases at J, with 17 bases in the middle. CDR1 and CDR2 from the germline V gene are MNHNS and SASEGT. CDR3 length equals 15 residues. CDR3 DNA sequence: TGTGCCAGCAGTTTACGAACAGGGTGGGTCACTGAAGCTTTCTTT. Protein sequence: CASSLRTGWVTEAFF.

The chain employs TRBV7-9 and TRBJ2-7; D uncertain. Between the trimmed V and J ends, which lost 5 bases and 2 bases, there was a span of 7 bases. The CDR3 contains 12 residues. From germline, CDR1 is SEHNR and CDR2 FQNEAQ (reference sequence). Here the CDR3 reads CASSLRTYEQYF. As DNA, the CDR3 is TGTGCCAGCAGCCTGCGGACCTACGAGCAGTACTTC.